This TCR beta chain was identified in a study of T-cell reconstitution after alpha-beta-depleted transplantation in children. As it was prepared, the TCRbeta library received unique molecular identifiers. TCRdb called the PCR reads again in MiXCR, with one record for every CDR3 protein. The table records about 340,000 distinct CDR3 sequences, 13% of them present only once. This CDR3 is built from 14 residues. The germline gives CDR1 DFQATT, CDR2 SNEGSKA (reference sequence). Trimming at V came to 2 bases and at J to 2 bases, leaving 5 bases not matched to a gene. There are a few counts of this clonotype.

The rearrangement uses TRBV20-1 and TRBJ2-7; 8 bases align to TRBD1. This specimen consisted of PBMCs, obtained from the stem cell graft. This clonotype originated in a human donor who donated a stem cell graft to a child with Fanconi anemia. Here the CDR3 reads CSARTGQGPYEQYF. DNA for the CDR3: TGCAGTGCTAGAACCGGACAGGGTCCCTACGAGCAGTACTTC.